The 7 T cell receptor beta chains reported below all come from one sample, sequenced in a study of CD8 T cells in ankylosing spondylitis (dated by TCRdb to 2015 to 2018). The library was produced with 5' RACE. TCRdb lists the instrument as Illumina HiSeq 2500. TCRdb reprocessing: public reads trimmed at Q25 with fastp, clones called with MiXCR, in-frame beta chains kept. Identical CDR3 proteins give one entry, which carries the most common genes and DNA. The sample table lists about 160,000 distinct CDR3 sequences, roughly 44% of them with a count of one. The top ten constitute around 15% of the sample. The source material was synovial fluid, either unsorted or a sorted T cell fraction (not recorded which). The receptors originated from a male donor with ankylosing spondylitis.

There are a few counts of this clonotype. V gene TRBV6-1 combines with J gene TRBJ1-6; D may be TRBD1 (6 bases). This CDR3 comprises 14 residues. Trimming removed 7 bases from V and 6 bases from J, with 13 bases in between. Looked up from germline, CDR1 is MNHNS and CDR2 is SASEGT. The CDR3 loop is CASTTGSLNSPLHF. The CDR3 DNA is TGTGCCAGCACCACAGGGTCACTTAATTCACCCCTCCACTTT.

This clonotype was detected only a few times. V usage is TRBV5-1 and J usage is TRBJ1-1; D unclear. Germline CDR1 and CDR2: SGHRS and YFSETQ. With 2 bases removed from V and 2 bases from J, the gap between germline ends came to 10 bases. CDR3 length: 14 amino acids. In DNA, the CDR3 is TGCGCCAGCAGCTTTTCCGAGATTAACACTGAAGCTTTCTTT. This sequence encodes CASSFSEINTEAFF.

The rearrangement uses TRBV10-3 and TRBJ2-1, with 7 bases that match TRBD2. The V and J ends lost 0 bases and 4 bases, in that order; junction bases with no gene match: 6. CDR3 length equals 16 residues. Germline V gives CDR1 ENHRY, CDR2 SYGVKD. The CDR3 sequence is CAISESVGGPYNEQFF. The CDR3 nucleotides read TGTGCCATCAGTGAGTCGGTGGGAGGGCCTTACAATGAGCAGTTCTTC.

CDR3 coding DNA: TGTGCCAGCAGTTTAGACGTCAGGAACACCGGGGAGCTGTTTTTT. It translates to CASSLDVRNTGELFF. J is TRBJ2-2 and V is TRBV28; D not resolved. Germline loops: CDR1 MDHEN, CDR2 SYDVKM. V was cut by 2 bases and J by 1 base, with 8 bases left in between. The CDR3 runs 15 residues. Variable domain in full (rest from reference TRBV28 and TRBJ2-2): DVKVTQSSRYLVKRTGEKVFLECVQDMDHENMFWYRQDPGLGLRLIYFSYDVKMKEKGDIPEGYSVSREKKERFSLILESASTNQTSMYLCASSLDVRNTGELFFGEGSRLTVL.

This clonotype occurred a few times. The gene calls are TRBV5-6 and TRBJ2-1, with D perhaps matching TRBD1 or TRBD2 (6 bases each). The CDR3 sequence is 16 residues long. Germline values: CDR1 SGHDT, CDR2 YYEEEE. With 4 bases removed from V and 8 bases from J, the gap between germline ends came to 22 bases. CDR3 loop: CASSPGAGLRKDEQFF. CDR3 DNA sequence: TGTGCCAGCAGCCCGGGGGCGGGTTTACGGAAGGATGAGCAGTTCTTC.

The rearrangement joins TRBV4-3 to TRBJ2-1; 11 bases align to TRBD1. The germline CDR1 and CDR2 sequences are LGHNA and YSLEER. Losses at the gene ends were 3 bases for V and 4 bases for J; bases not matched to a gene: 5. The CDR3 consists of 16 residues. The CDR3 DNA is TGCGCCAGCAGCCATGACGGACAGGGGGCTTACAATGAGCAGTTCTTC. Protein sequence: CASSHDGQGAYNEQFF.

The rearrangement joins TRBV12-3 or TRBV12-4 to TRBJ2-3, with D possibly matching TRBD2 (7 bases). V was trimmed by 2 bases and J by 4 bases, leaving 16 bases between them. This CDR3 has 16 amino acids. CDR3 nucleotides: TGTGCCAGCAGTTTAATTCGGGGGGCCCGAGCAGATACGCAGTATTTT. Encoded protein: CASSLIRGARADTQYF.